This passage covers 10 T cell receptor beta chains from one sample sequenced in a study of blood T cells in healthy people across ages (dated by TCRdb to the mid-2010s). Libraries came from 5' RACE. The sample was run on an Illumina HiSeq 2500. The second PCR ran for about 6 to 11 cycles and used a J-beta primer mix along with a sample-barcoded 5' primer. The public reads were run again by TCRdb, first through fastp at Q25 and then through MiXCR, and only productive beta chains were kept. Rows are unified per CDR3 protein, each entry keeping the most common DNA and genes. The sample contains 450,000 to 700,000 distinct CDR3 sequences, approximately 27% of them found a single time. The ten largest clones take up around a sixth of the sample. Sequencing was done on a sample of blood. The receptors here all came from a woman between 65 and 79 years old in good health.

In DNA form, the CDR3 reads TGCAGTGCTACCCAGGGGGGGGTATATGGCTACACCTTC. Protein sequence: CSATQGGVYGYTF. V and J are TRBV20-1 and TRBJ1-2, with 7 nucleotides matching TRBD1. After removal of 4 bases from V and 5 bases from J, the junction contained 7 bases not matched to a gene. Per germline, CDR1 DFQATT and CDR2 SNEGSKA (reference sequence). The CDR3 contains 13 residues.

This clonotype turned up a few times. A read error is possible here, since a much larger clone lies one base away. J is TRBJ1-1 and V is TRBV5-1, with a possible D match to TRBD1 (6 bases). Germline V gives CDR1 SGHRS, CDR2 YFSETQ. Between the trimmed V and J ends, which lost 2 bases and 10 bases, there was a span of 21 bases. The CDR3 loop spans 15 amino acids. CDR3 amino acids: CASSFVEQGNQRAFF. The CDR3 region has the DNA TGCGCCAGCAGCTTCGTGGAACAGGGCAACCAGCGAGCTTTCTTT.

CDR3 coding DNA: TGTGCCAGCAGCTTAGCCCTTCCGCTAGCGGGTGAGAGCTCCTACGAGCAGTACTTC. It yields the protein CASSLALPLAGESSYEQYF. The V call is TRBV7-2, the J call TRBJ2-7; TRBD2 matches at 8 bases. This CDR3 contains 19 residues. Germline CDR1 reads SGHTA; CDR2 reads FQGNSA. Trimming took 0 bases from V and 0 from J; bases not matched to a gene: 13.

The table lists this clonotype with a few counts. This chain joins TRBV5-1 and TRBJ1-1; 9 nucleotides line up with TRBD1. With 8 bases clipped from V and 0 bases from J, the junction kept 5 bases outside the gene matches. This CDR3 comprises 14 residues. Germline values: CDR1 SGHRS, CDR2 YFSETQ. The CDR3 here is CASGTGNMNTEAFF. CDR3 DNA sequence: TGCGCCAGTGGGACAGGGAACATGAACACTGAAGCTTTCTTT.

Points on this clonotype: This sequence may be a read error, since a much larger clone differs from it by one base. This chain uses TRBV27 with TRBJ2-7, with TRBD1 identical over 7 bases. The CDR3 contains 14 residues. Germline lookup yields CDR1 MNHEY and CDR2 SMNVEV (reference sequence). The CDR3 sequence: CASSLQGDPYERYF. The CDR3 nucleotides are TGTGCCAGCAGTTTACAGGGGGACCCATACGAGCGGTACTTC.

The chain employs TRBV5-1 and TRBJ2-1, with a possible D match to TRBD2 (5 bases). The end of the DNA aligns better with TRBJ2-7, so the J call may be wrong. Germline assignment: CDR1 SGHRS and CDR2 YFSETQ. The CDR3 runs 15 residues. The CDR3 here is CASSLAIRGLDEQYF. CDR3 sequence (DNA): TGCGCCAGCAGCTTGGCCATTCGGGGTCTGGACGAGCAGTACTTC.

This clonotype came up a few times. The gene calls are TRBV5-1 and TRBJ2-1, with 15 bases fitting TRBD2. V was clipped by 4 bases and J by 15 bases; unmatched bases: 8. The CDR3 consists of 14 residues. Germline loops: CDR1 SGHRS, CDR2 YFSETQ. CDR3 region: CASSRTSGGARAFF. The CDR3 region has the DNA TGCGCCAGCAGCCGGACTAGCGGGGGGGCCCGAGCGTTCTTC.

V is TRBV28 and J is TRBJ1-5, with a possible D match to TRBD1 (5 bases). The CDR3 has 14 residues. Germline V lookup: CDR1 MDHEN, CDR2 SYDVKM. Trimming pared 9 bases from V and 3 bases from J, leaving 15 bases between. CDR3 bases: TGTGCCAGTTTGGGGGGACCCTCCAATCAGCCCCAGCATTTT. Amino acid sequence: CASLGGPSNQPQHF.

This clonotype showed up just a few times. The rearrangement uses TRBV27 and TRBJ2-7, with 9 bases fitting TRBD1. The V and J ends lost 5 bases and 2 bases, in that order; junction bases with no gene match: 7. Germline loops: CDR1 MNHEY, CDR2 SMNVEV (reference sequence). The CDR3 sequence is 15 residues long. The CDR3 nucleotides read TGTGCCAGCAGTCCGAAGGGACAGGGCGCCTACGAGCAGTACTTC. It codes for CASSPKGQGAYEQYF.

The J gene is TRBJ2-3, the V gene TRBV5-5; 8 bases match TRBD1. Germline lookup yields CDR1 SGHKS and CDR2 YYEKEE (reference sequence). This CDR3 has 14 residues. V shed 5 bases, J shed 4 bases, and the junction held 6 bases outside the gene matches. The CDR3 loop is CASRRTGLADTQYF. The CDR3 region has the DNA TGTGCCAGCAGGAGGACAGGGCTAGCAGATACGCAGTATTTT. The whole variable domain, remainder taken from reference TRBV5-5 and TRBJ2-3, is DAGVTQSPTHLIKTRGQQVTLRCSPISGHKSVSWYQQVLGQGPQFIFQYYEKEERGRGNFPDRFSARQFPNYSSELNVNALLLGDSALYLCASRRTGLADTQYFGPGTRLTVL.